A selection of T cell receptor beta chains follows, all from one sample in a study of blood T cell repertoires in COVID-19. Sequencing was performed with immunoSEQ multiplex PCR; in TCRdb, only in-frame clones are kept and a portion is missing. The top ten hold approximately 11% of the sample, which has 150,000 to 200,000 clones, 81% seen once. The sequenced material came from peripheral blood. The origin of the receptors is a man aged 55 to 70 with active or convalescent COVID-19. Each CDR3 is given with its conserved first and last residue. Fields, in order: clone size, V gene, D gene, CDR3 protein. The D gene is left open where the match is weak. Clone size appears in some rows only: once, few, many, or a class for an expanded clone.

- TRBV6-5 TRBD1 CASRTGGSYNEQFF
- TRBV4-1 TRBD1 CASSQATGGGEKLFF
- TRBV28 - CASSLGGGDQPQHF
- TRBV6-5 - CASRPFGVRGQPQHF
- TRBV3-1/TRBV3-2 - CASSQVLFSTSRIAKNIQYF
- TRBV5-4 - CASSSAGGGYHSPLHF
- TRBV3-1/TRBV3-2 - CASSQDRRVGDEKLFF
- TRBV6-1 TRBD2 CASSDGTSGGNEQFF
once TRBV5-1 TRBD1 CASSPRDRGRNPTGEQYF
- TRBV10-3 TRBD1 CAISDGTGGEQYF
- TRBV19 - CASRFQGSGNQPQHF
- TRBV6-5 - CASSGDWSGNSPLHF
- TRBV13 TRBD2 CASSWREGTYEQYF
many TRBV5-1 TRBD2 CASSDGTSGVNEQFF
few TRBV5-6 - CASSPGFTNEKLFF
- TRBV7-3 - CASSPPPTGVEAFF
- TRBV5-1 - CASSLSGGSRQGEQFF
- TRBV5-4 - CASSLRGVYGYTF
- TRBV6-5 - CASRHRDANSPLHF
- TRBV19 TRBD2 CATSPGRGYEQYF
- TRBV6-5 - CASSQQVGNEQFF
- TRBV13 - CASSLGTGRSYEQYF
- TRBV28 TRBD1 CASNFWQGAVNSPLHF
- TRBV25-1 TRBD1 CASSEYPTGNQETQYF
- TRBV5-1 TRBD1 CASSWDSNTEAFF
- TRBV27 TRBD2 CASKLGQGLYEQYF
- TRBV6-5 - CASSYSAYVLNYGHTF
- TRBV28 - CASSPPDRLNTEAFF
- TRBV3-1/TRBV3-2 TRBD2 CASSQWTSGGAEYNEQFF
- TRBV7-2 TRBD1 CASSSGQTFQPQHF
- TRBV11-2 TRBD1 CASSKPQGAVYEKLFF
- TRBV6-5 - CASSQGRQETQYF
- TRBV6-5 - CASSYSSSSGNTIYF
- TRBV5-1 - CASSITRDNEQFF
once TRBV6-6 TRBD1 CASTLGQGKYEQYF
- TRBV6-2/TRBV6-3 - CASSAGTQFGDGYTF
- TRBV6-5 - CASSRGGQAHQPQHF
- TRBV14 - CASSQDRQAYYGYTF
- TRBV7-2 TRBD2 CASSPLAGGHNEQFF
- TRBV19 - CASSRRREDSEQYF
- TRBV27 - CASSTDRGANEKLFF
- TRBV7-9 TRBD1 CASGQEGVGYTF
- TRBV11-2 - CASSLDLSAVTGELFF
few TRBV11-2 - CASSLDGRGDYGYTF
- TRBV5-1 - CASSLEGLMINTEAFF
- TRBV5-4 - CASSSRGQSHNYGYTF
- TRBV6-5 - CASSYRGQINYGYTF
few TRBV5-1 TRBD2 CASSLGLAGYYEQFF
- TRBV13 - CASSLSGNQPQHF
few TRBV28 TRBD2 CATRGLAGAETQYF
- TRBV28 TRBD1 CASNPPQGAGYGYTF